The present entry profiles one T cell receptor beta chain with its context. Its antigen is unidentified. These data come from a study of blood T cells in healthy people across ages. Overall study context: In model experiments, template switching was able to capture about one barcoded beta molecule for every two T cells that were present. Study outcomes and limitations: Measured against age, TCR beta diversity per million T cells decreased in a roughly linear manner. PBMC samples, being unsorted, prevented any conclusive comparison of naive and antigen-experienced cells.

The CDR3 has 24 residues. Germline trimming cut 7 bases from V and 8 bases from J; bases unmatched to any gene: 38. Germline assignment: CDR1 KGHDR and CDR2 SFDVKD. A second PCR of 7 to 11 cycles used a sample-barcoded 5' primer and a J-beta primer mix. A single record per CDR3 protein comes from TCRdb applying MiXCR to the 5' RACE reads. The table has 1.8 million or so distinct CDR3 sequences, around 40% seen once; the top ten hold roughly 24%. This receptor was identified in a human donor in good health. Source material: blood. The chain is built from TRBV24-1 and TRBJ2-3; TRBD1 matches 10 bases. The CDR3 DNA reads as TGTGCCACCAGATCCCCTTGGACAGGGGGATTATTATACTGGGCCCCCCTTTATGTGGTTACGCAGTATTTT. Amino acids: CATRSPWTGGLLYWAPLYVVTQYF.